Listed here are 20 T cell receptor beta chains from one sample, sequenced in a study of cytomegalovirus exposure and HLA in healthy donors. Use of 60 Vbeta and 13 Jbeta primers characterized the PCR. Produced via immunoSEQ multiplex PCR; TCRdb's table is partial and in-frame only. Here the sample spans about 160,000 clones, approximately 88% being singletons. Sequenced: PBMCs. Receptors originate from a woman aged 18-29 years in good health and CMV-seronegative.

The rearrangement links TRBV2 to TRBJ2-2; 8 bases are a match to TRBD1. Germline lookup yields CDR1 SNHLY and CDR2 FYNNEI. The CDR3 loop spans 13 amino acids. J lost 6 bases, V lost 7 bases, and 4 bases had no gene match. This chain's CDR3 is CASKQDRAGELFF. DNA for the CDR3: TGTGCCAGCAAGCAGGACAGGGCCGGGGAGCTGTTTTTT. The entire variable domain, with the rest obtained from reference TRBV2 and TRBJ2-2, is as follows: EPEVTQTPSHQVTQMGQEVILRCVPISNHLYFYWYRQILGQKVEFLVSFYNNEISEKSEIFDDQFSVERPDGSNFTLKIRSTKLEDSAMYFCASKQDRAGELFFGEGSRLTVL.

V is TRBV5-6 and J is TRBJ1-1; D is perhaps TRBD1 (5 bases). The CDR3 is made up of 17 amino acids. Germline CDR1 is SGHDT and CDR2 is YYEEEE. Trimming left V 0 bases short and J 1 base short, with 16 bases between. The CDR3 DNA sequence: TGTGCCAGCAGCTTGGACTCACACAGGTTATGGAACACTGAAGCTTTCTTT. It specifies CASSLDSHRLWNTEAFF.

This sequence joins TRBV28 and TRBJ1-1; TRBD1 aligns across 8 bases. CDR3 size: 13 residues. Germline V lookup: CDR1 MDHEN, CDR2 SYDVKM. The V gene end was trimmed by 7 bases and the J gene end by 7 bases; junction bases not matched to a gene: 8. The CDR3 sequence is CASITRGTGEAFF. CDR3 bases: TGTGCCAGCATCACCCGCGGGACAGGTGAAGCTTTCTTT.

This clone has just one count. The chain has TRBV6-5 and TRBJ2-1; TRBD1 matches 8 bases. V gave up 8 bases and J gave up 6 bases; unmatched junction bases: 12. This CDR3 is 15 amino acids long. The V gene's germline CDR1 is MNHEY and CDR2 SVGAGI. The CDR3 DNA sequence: TGTGCCAGCTCCGAAGCGGCAGGGGGCTTCAATGAGCAGTTCTTC. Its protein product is CASSEAAGGFNEQFF.

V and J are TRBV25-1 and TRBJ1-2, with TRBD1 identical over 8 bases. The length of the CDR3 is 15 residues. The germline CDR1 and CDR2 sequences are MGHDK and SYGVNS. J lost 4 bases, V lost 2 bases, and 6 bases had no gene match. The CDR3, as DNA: TGTGCCAGCAGTGAAACCCACGGACAGGGCTATGGCTACACCTTC. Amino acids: CASSETHGQGYGYTF.

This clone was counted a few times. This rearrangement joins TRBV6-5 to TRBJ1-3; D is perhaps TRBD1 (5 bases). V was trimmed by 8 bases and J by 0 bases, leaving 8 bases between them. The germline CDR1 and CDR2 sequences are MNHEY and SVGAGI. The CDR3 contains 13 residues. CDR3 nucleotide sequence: TGTGCCAGCCGACAGAGCTCTGGAAACACCATATATTTT. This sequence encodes CASRQSSGNTIYF.

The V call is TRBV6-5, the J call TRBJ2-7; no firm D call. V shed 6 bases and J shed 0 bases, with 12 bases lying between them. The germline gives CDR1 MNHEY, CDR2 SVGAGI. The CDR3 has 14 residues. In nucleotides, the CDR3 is TGTGCCAGCAGGCTGGAGAGACGCTCCTACGAGCAGTACTTC. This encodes CASRLERRSYEQYF.

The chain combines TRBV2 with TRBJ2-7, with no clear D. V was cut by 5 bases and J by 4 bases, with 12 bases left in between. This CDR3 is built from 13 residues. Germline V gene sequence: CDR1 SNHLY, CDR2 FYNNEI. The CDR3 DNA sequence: TGTGCCAGCAGTCCTACCCCCACTTACGAGCAGTACTTC. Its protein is CASSPTPTYEQYF.

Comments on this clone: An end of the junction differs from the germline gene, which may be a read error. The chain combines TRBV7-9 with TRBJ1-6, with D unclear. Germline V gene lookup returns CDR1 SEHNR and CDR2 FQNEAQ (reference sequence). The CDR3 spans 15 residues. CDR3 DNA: TGTTCCAGCAGCCCCCTGTTTAGAGGGAATTCACCCCTCCACTTT. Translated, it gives CSSSPLFRGNSPLHF.

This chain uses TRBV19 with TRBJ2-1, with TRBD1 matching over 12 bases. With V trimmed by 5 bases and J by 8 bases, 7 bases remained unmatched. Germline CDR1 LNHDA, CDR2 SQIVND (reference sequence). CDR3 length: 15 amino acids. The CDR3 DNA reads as TGTGCCAGTAGTCGCCGGGACAGGGGGCTCCATGAGCAGTTCTTC. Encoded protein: CASSRRDRGLHEQFF. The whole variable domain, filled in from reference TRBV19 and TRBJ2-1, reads DGGITQSPKYLFRKEGQNVTLSCEQNLNHDAMYWYRQDPGQGLRLIYYSQIVNDFQKGDIAEGYSVSREKKESFPLTVTSAQKNPTAFYLCASSRRDRGLHEQFFGPGTRLTVL.

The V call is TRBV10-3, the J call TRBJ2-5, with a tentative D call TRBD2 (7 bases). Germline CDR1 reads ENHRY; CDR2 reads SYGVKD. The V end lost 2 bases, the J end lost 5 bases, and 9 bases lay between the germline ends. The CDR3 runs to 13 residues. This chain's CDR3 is CAISEGGAETQYF. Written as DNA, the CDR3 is TGTGCCATCAGTGAGGGGGGGGCTGAGACCCAGTACTTC.

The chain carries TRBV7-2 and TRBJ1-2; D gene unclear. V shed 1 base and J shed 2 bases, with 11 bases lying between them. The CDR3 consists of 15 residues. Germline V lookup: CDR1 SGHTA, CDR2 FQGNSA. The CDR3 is CASSLDFILNYGYTF. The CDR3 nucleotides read TGTGCCAGCAGCTTAGACTTCATCCTAAACTATGGCTACACCTTC.

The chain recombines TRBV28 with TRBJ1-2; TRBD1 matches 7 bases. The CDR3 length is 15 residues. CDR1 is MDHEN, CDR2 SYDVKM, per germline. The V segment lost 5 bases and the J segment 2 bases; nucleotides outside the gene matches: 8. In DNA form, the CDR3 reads TGTGCCAGCAGTCCCCTCGCGACAGGGAACTATGGCTACACCTTC. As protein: CASSPLATGNYGYTF.

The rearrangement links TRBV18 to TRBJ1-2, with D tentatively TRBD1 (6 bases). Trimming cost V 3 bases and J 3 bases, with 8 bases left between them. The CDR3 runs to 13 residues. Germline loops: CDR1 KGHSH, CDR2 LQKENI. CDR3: CASSPDRYYGYTF. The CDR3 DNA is TGTGCCAGCTCACCCGACAGGTACTATGGCTACACCTTC.

The CDR3 is CASSGSNAGPYEQYF. Written as DNA, the CDR3 is TGTGCCAGCAGTGGAAGCAATGCGGGTCCCTACGAGCAGTACTTC. This chain links TRBV6-1 with TRBJ2-7; D is perhaps TRBD2 (5 bases). CDR1 MNHNS and CDR2 SASEGT come from the germline V gene. The CDR3 covers 15 residues. The germline V and J ends were trimmed by 4 bases and 2 bases, with 15 bases remaining between them.

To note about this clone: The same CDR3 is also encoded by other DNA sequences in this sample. CDR3 bases: TGTGCCAGCTCACCAGGACAGTCCTACGAGCAGTACTTC. Protein product: CASSPGQSYEQYF. The chain links TRBV18 to TRBJ2-7; D might be TRBD1 (6 bases). In germline, CDR1 is KGHSH, CDR2 LQKENI. The CDR3 runs to 13 residues. The V end lost 2 bases, the J end lost 1 base, and 6 bases lay between the germline ends.

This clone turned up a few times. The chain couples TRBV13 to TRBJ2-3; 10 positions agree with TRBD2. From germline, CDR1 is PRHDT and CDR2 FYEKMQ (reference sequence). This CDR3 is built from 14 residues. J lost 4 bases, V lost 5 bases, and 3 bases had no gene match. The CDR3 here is CASSTTSGSDTQYF. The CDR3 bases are TGTGCCAGCAGCACGACTAGCGGGTCAGATACGCAGTATTTT. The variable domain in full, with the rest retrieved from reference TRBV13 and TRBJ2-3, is AAGVIQSPRHLIKEKRETATLKCYPIPRHDTVYWYQQGPGQDPQFLISFYEKMQSDKGSIPDRFSAQQFSDYHSELNMSSLELGDSALYFCASSTTSGSDTQYFGPGTRLTVL.

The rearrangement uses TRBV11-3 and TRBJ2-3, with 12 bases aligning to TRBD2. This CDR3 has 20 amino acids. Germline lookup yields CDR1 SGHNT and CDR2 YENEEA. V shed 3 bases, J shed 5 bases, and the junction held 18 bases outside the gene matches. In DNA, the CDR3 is TGTGCCAGCAGCTTCCTCTGGCTAGCGGGGGGGCCTCAAGGAATAGATACGCAGTATTTT. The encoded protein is CASSFLWLAGGPQGIDTQYF. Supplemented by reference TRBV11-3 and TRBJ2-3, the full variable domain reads EAGVVQSPRYKIIEKKQPVAFWCNPISGHNTLYWYLQNLGQGPELLIRYENEEAVDDSQLPKDRFSAERLKGVDSTLKIQPAELGDSAVYLCASSFLWLAGGPQGIDTQYFGPGTRLTVL.

CDR3 sequence: CASSLLEALNTGELFF. The CDR3 DNA is TGTGCCAGCAGCTTGCTTGAGGCACTGAACACCGGGGAGCTGTTTTTT. The chain carries TRBV5-6 and TRBJ2-2; D ambiguous. The germline gives CDR1 SGHDT, CDR2 YYEEEE. The CDR3 loop spans 16 amino acids. V was clipped by 1 base and J by 1 base, with 11 bases between them.

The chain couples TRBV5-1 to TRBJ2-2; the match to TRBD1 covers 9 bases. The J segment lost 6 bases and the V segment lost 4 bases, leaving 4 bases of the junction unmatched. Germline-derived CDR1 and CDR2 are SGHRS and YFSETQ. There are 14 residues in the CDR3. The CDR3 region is CASSMGQGPGELFF. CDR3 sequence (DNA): TGCGCCAGCAGCATGGGACAGGGCCCCGGGGAGCTGTTTTTT.